This TCR beta chain was recorded in a study of blood T cell repertoires in COVID-19. Background on the study: Material from acute and convalescent COVID-19 was sourced from the United States, Italy and Spain. The analysed material was cDNA or gDNA that came from T cells, B-cell-depleted T cells, or PBMCs.

In the original processing: Quantification of nucleated cells was approximated via reference gene primer amplification. Method: immunoSEQ multiplex PCR; TCRdb's copy keeps in-frame clones and lacks some. The V and J calls and clone size come from that table; D and trimming were worked out from the DNA. The top ten clones hold approximately 2.4% of a sample with approximately 40,000 clones, nearly 90% of them seen once. Germline-derived CDR1 and CDR2 are MNHNS and SASEGT. The V end was cut by 0 bases, the J end by 3 bases, with 9 bases between. The CDR3 runs to 15 residues. This TCR was recovered from a human donor in a cohort sampled during active COVID-19. The V and J genes are TRBV6-1 and TRBJ1-5; D ambiguous. Material: peripheral blood. CDR3 nucleotide sequence: TGTGCCAGCAGTGAAGCGCAACGGGTCAATCAGCCCCAGCATTTT. It yields the protein CASSEAQRVNQPQHF.